The 30 T cell receptor beta chains presented below share a single source sample, sequenced in a study of metastatic and nonmetastatic thyroid tumors. TCRdb re-processed the PCR reads through MiXCR. The top ten hold approximately 7% of the sample, which has about 69,000 clones, 12% to 15% seen once. Each patient came to thyroid surgery without any prior treatment (of any kind). Sequenced: blood. The receptors here all came from a male donor with papillary thyroid cancer or a benign thyroid nodule (not recorded which). Some clones in this sample may be carry-over from other donors' samples.

This clone has ten or more counts. This chain joins TRBV19 and TRBJ2-6; weak D call: TRBD2 (6 bases). Germline loops: CDR1 LNHDA, CDR2 SQIVND (reference sequence). The V end lost 4 bases, the J end lost 4 bases, and 11 bases lay between the germline ends. The CDR3 extends over 15 amino acids. The CDR3 reads CASSKAGSGANVLTF. CDR3 DNA sequence: TGTGCCAGTAGTAAGGCGGGGTCGGGGGCCAACGTCCTGACTTTC.

This clone was seen ten or more times. J is TRBJ2-3 and V is TRBV3-1; D gene uncertain. The CDR3 is 12 amino acids. Per germline, CDR1 LGHDT and CDR2 YNNKEL (reference sequence). V was pared by 0 bases and J by 3 bases, with 1 base between. CDR3 nucleotide sequence: TGTGCCAGCAGCCAAGATACAGATACGCAGTATTTT. This translates into CASSQDTDTQYF.

This clone was picked up many times. The V gene is TRBV5-1, the J gene TRBJ1-3; D remains ambiguous. Germline loops: CDR1 SGHRS, CDR2 YFSETQ. The CDR3 length is 13 residues. Deletions cut 5 bases from V and 2 bases from J, with 8 bases between. The CDR3 DNA reads TGCGCCAGCAGGATGAGCCCTGGAAACACCATATATTTT. Protein product: CASRMSPGNTIYF.

This clone has only a few counts. This clone may be a read error of a much larger clone one base away. The J gene is TRBJ2-1, the V gene TRBV27; TRBD2 is a possible D gene (6 bases). Trimming removed 2 bases at V and 0 bases at J, with 8 bases between. Germline assignment: CDR1 MNHEY and CDR2 SMNVEV (reference sequence). The CDR3 runs to 15 residues. The CDR3 loop reads CASSLGGLSYNEQFF. The CDR3 region has the DNA TGTGCCAGCAGTTTAGGAGGGCTCTCCTACAATGAGCAGTTCTTC.

This clone occurred many times. A much larger clone differs by one base, so this may be a read error. This likely comes from a read error, as the CDR3 has no conserved phenylalanine or tryptophan at its end. The chain recombines TRBV28 with TRBJ2-3; TRBD2 aligns across 9 bases. Germline CDR1 MDHEN, CDR2 SYDVKM. Trimming removed 6 bases from V and 2 bases from J; junction bases left unmatched: 6. The CDR3 totals 15 residues. CDR3 in amino acids: CASSMTSGLTDTQYS. The CDR3 bases are TGTGCCAGCAGCATGACTAGCGGCCTCACAGATACGCAGTATTCT.

This clone showed up many times. In nucleotides, the CDR3 is TGTGCCAGCAGCTTATGGCTTAAGAACAATGAGCAGTTCTTC. The encoded protein is CASSLWLKNNEQFF. The chain uses TRBV7-2 and TRBJ2-1; D gene uncertain. The CDR3 runs to 14 residues. The germline gives CDR1 SGHTA, CDR2 FQGNSA. V was cut by 2 bases and J by 5 bases, with 10 bases left in between.

This clone was found many times. The rearrangement links TRBV25-1 to TRBJ2-3, with a tentative D call TRBD1 (6 bases). The CDR3 extends over 13 amino acids. V dropped 4 bases and J dropped 4 bases, with 9 bases sitting between them. Germline V gives CDR1 MGHDK, CDR2 SYGVNS. CDR3 protein: CASSAQGADTQYF. CDR3 DNA sequence: TGTGCCAGCAGTGCACAGGGTGCAGATACGCAGTATTTT.

In its sample, this clone was seen many times. This chain links TRBV12-3 or TRBV12-4 with TRBJ2-7, with a possible D match to TRBD2 (5 bases). Trimming pared 5 bases from V and 0 bases from J, leaving 8 bases between. The CDR3 length is 13 residues. This CDR3 is CASSVDFSYEQYV. The CDR3, as DNA: TGTGCCAGCAGTGTGGACTTCTCCTACGAGCAGTACGTC.

This clone was seen at least ten times. The genes are TRBV20-1 and TRBJ2-5; a possible D gene is TRBD1 (7 bases). Germline V gene lookup returns CDR1 DFQATT and CDR2 SNEGSKA (reference sequence). V was trimmed by 7 bases and J by 2 bases, leaving 17 bases between them. CDR3 length equals 14 residues. The CDR3 coding sequence is TGCAGTGTTTTAAACAGGGGAGGTCAAGAGACCCAGTACTTC. Its protein is CSVLNRGGQETQYF.

This clone was recorded at least ten times. The V gene is TRBV10-1, the J gene TRBJ2-3; the match to TRBD2 covers 8 bases. The CDR3 spans 16 residues. J lost 0 bases, V lost 8 bases, and 10 bases had no gene match. CDR1 WNHNN and CDR2 SYGVQD come from the germline V gene (reference sequence). The CDR3 sequence is CASGPGGAQSTDTQYF. CDR3 nucleotide sequence: TGCGCCAGCGGCCCGGGGGGGGCGCAAAGCACAGATACGCAGTATTTT.

This clone was recorded many times. The chain is built from TRBV11-2 and TRBJ1-1; D call uncertain. The CDR3 sequence is 15 residues long. The germline V gene encodes CDR1 SGHAT and CDR2 FQNNGV. The V end was cut by 1 base, the J end by 4 bases, with 13 bases between. The chain's CDR3 is CASSLVLGRGTEAFF. CDR3 nucleotides: TGTGCCAGCAGCTTAGTACTTGGGCGGGGCACTGAAGCTTTCTTT.

This clone was seen many times. The V and J genes are TRBV9 and TRBJ2-1; 7 nucleotides line up with TRBD2. Germline CDR1 and CDR2: SGDLS and YYNGEE. Trimming cost V 3 bases and J 6 bases; bases outside gene matches: 6. The CDR3 runs 14 residues. CDR3 residues: CASSALAGRNEQFF. CDR3 bases: TGTGCCAGCAGCGCCTTAGCGGGCCGCAATGAGCAGTTCTTC.

About this clone itself: Distinct nucleotide sequences in the sample also encode this CDR3. The V gene is TRBV10-3, the J gene TRBJ2-5; D is perhaps TRBD1 (5 bases). Germline V gene lookup returns CDR1 ENHRY and CDR2 SYGVKD. The CDR3 has 15 residues. Trimming left V 4 bases short and J 2 bases short, with 14 bases between. Here the CDR3 reads CAISGSGRGQETQYF. The DNA for the CDR3 is TGTGCCATCAGTGGGTCCGGAAGGGGACAAGAGACCCAGTACTTC.

This clone was seen many times. The V and J genes are TRBV20-1 and TRBJ1-2; D is perhaps TRBD1 (5 bases). The germline V gene encodes CDR1 DFQATT and CDR2 SNEGSKA (reference sequence). This CDR3 spans 13 amino acids. V shed 2 bases and J shed 3 bases, with 10 bases lying between them. This CDR3 is CSARRGSDYGYTF. The CDR3 DNA sequence: TGCAGTGCTAGAAGGGGCAGCGACTATGGCTACACCTTC.

This clone was counted ten times or more. The chain is built from TRBV9 and TRBJ1-3; D not resolved. Per the germline V gene, CDR1 is SGDLS and CDR2 is YYNGEE. This CDR3 has 13 amino acids. V was trimmed by 0 bases and J by 3 bases, leaving 4 bases between them. CDR3 coding DNA: TGTGCCAGCAGCGTAGCTGTTGGAAACACCATATATTTT. Its protein is CASSVAVGNTIYF.

This clone was seen at least ten times. The gene calls are TRBV6-2 or TRBV6-3 and TRBJ2-7; D call uncertain. Germline V gene lookup returns CDR1 MNHEY and CDR2 SVGEGT. Trimming removed 7 bases from V and 2 bases from J, with 18 bases in between. The CDR3 sequence is 15 residues long. This CDR3 reads CASTKIPDQAYEQYF. Written as DNA, the CDR3 is TGTGCCAGCACCAAAATTCCGGATCAAGCCTACGAGCAGTACTTC.

A note on this clone: A much larger clone differs from this one at a single base, so this may be a read error. The chain combines TRBV3-1 with TRBJ2-1; possibly TRBD2 for D (5 bases). CDR3 length: 17 residues. The V and J ends lost 6 bases and 1 base respectively, with 19 bases between them. CDR1 and CDR2 from the germline V gene are LGHDT and YNNKEL (reference sequence). The CDR3 protein is CASSHTPGSVSYNEQFF. CDR3 DNA sequence: TGTGCCAGCAGTCATACTCCGGGAAGCGTATCCTACAATGAGCAGTTCTTC.

This clone was picked up many times. The chain is built from TRBV7-2 and TRBJ1-5, with D perhaps matching TRBD1 (5 bases). From germline, CDR1 is SGHTA and CDR2 FQGNSA. With 4 bases removed from V and 6 bases from J, the gap between germline ends came to 13 bases. The CDR3 has 14 residues. In DNA form, the CDR3 reads TGTGCCAGCAGCTCTACGTGGGGCTTTCAGCCCCAGCATTTT. Encoded protein: CASSSTWGFQPQHF.

This clone was observed at least ten times. The J gene is TRBJ1-2, the V gene TRBV13; 10 positions agree with TRBD1. The germline V gene encodes CDR1 PRHDT and CDR2 FYEKMQ (reference sequence). V lost 4 bases and J lost 2; bases outside the gene matches: 7. This CDR3 is built from 16 residues. CDR3 DNA: TGTGCCAGCAGCTCGGGACAGGGGTTGAGCAACTATGGCTACACCTTC. Its protein is CASSSGQGLSNYGYTF.

This clone was recorded at least ten times. The chain is built from TRBV20-1 and TRBJ1-5, with a weak D call TRBD1 (5 bases). The CDR3 extends over 13 amino acids. With 1 base removed from V and 5 bases from J, the gap between germline ends came to 9 bases. Germline V lookup: CDR1 DFQATT, CDR2 SNEGSKA (reference sequence). The CDR3 coding sequence is TGCAGTGCTAGAGGGGGGGGTTATCAGCCCCAGCATTTT. Protein product: CSARGGGYQPQHF.

The table lists this clone with many counts. At one end, the junction sequence differs from germline, possibly due to a read error. The V gene is TRBV7-6, the J gene TRBJ1-1, with D possibly TRBD1 on 5 matching bases. The germline V gene encodes CDR1 SGHVS and CDR2 FNYEAQ. This CDR3 comprises 13 residues. For the CDR3, the DNA is TGTGCCAGCACCTTAGGGGAGAACACTGAAGCTTTCTTT. Protein sequence: CASTLGENTEAFF.

As to this clone: A much larger clone lies a single base off, so this may be a read error. V is TRBV5-8 and J is TRBJ1-5, with D hard to call. This CDR3 region has 16 residues. The ends were cut back, 0 bases at V and 3 bases at J, with 13 bases in the middle. The V gene's germline CDR1 is SGHTS and CDR2 YDEGEE. The DNA for the CDR3 is TGTGCCAGCAGCTTGGAGGTAGGCCGTGTCAATCAGCCCCAGCATTTT. Protein: CASSLEVGRVNQPQHF.

This clone has just a few counts. The chain has TRBV6-2 or TRBV6-3 and TRBJ2-7; weak D call: TRBD2 (5 bases). V gave up 4 bases and J gave up 4 bases, with 8 bases separating them. The CDR3 sequence is 12 residues long. CDR1 is MNHEY, CDR2 SVGEGT, per germline. The CDR3 nucleotides are TGTGCCAGCAGTTTTGGGAGATACGAGCAGTACGTC. It encodes CASSFGRYEQYV.

This clone was picked up many times. The J gene is TRBJ1-5, the V gene TRBV19; D is undetermined. This CDR3 region has 14 residues. Per germline, CDR1 LNHDA and CDR2 SQIVND (reference sequence). The V end lost 6 bases, the J end lost 2 bases, and 11 bases lay between the germline ends. CDR3 DNA sequence: TGTGCCAGTAGCAGGTCCCAAGGCAATCAGCCCCAGCATTTT. Its translation is CASSRSQGNQPQHF.

Comments on this clone: This may come from a read error, since a much larger clone is one base off. V and J are TRBV7-7 and TRBJ2-5, with a tentative D call TRBD1 (5 bases). CDR3 length: 14 amino acids. Germline values: CDR1 SSHAT, CDR2 FNYEAQ (reference sequence). The CDR3 region has the DNA TGTGCTAGCAGCTTAAACACAGGACAAGAGACCCAGTACTTC. Translation: CASSLNTGQETQYF.

CDR3 coding DNA: TGTGCCAGCAGCTTTCGAGACGGAACAGATACGCAGTATTTT. It is translated as CASSFRDGTDTQYF. This rearrangement joins TRBV7-2 to TRBJ2-3; no clear D. The CDR3 has 14 residues. From germline, CDR1 is SGHTA and CDR2 FQGNSA. V lost 3 bases, J lost 3 bases, and 10 bases lay in between.

V is TRBV6-1 and J is TRBJ2-7; D is perhaps TRBD1 (5 bases). Germline V CDR1 and CDR2: MNHNS, SASEGT. Trimming pared 10 bases from V and 3 bases from J, leaving 13 bases between. The CDR3 loop spans 12 amino acids. Written as DNA, the CDR3 is TGTGCCATTCCGACAGCTAACTACGAGCAGTACTTC. This sequence encodes CAIPTANYEQYF.

This clone was detected ten times or more. The rearrangement uses TRBV19 and TRBJ2-2, with TRBD2 matching over 9 bases. Germline CDR1 reads LNHDA; CDR2 reads SQIVND (reference sequence). The CDR3 has 14 amino acids. V dropped 10 bases and J dropped 2; count of bases not matched to a gene: 5. The CDR3 is CATPTSGNTGELFF. Here the CDR3 DNA reads TGTGCCACACCGACTAGCGGTAACACCGGGGAGCTGTTTTTT.

For this clone: Its ends do not fully match the called genes, so a read error is possible. Different DNA sequences within this sample yield the same CDR3. The chain joins TRBV20-1 to TRBJ2-1; D unresolved. Per the germline V gene, CDR1 is DFQATT and CDR2 is SNEGSKA (reference sequence). The CDR3 length is 17 residues. The CDR3 DNA sequence: TGCAGTGCCAGAGATCCCCCTGGTGGGCCCTCCTACAATGAGCAGTTCTTC. Amino acids: CSARDPPGGPSYNEQFF.

This clone was seen at least ten times. The rearrangement joins TRBV19 to TRBJ1-5; D might be TRBD1 (6 bases). Trimming took 3 bases from V and 3 from J, leaving 12 bases between them. The germline gives CDR1 LNHDA, CDR2 SQIVND (reference sequence). CDR3 size: 15 residues. The CDR3 sequence is CASSILGAVNQPQHF. CDR3 bases: TGTGCCAGTAGTATTCTGGGGGCCGTCAATCAGCCCCAGCATTTT.